This is a list of T cell receptor beta chains from one sample in a study of beta chain features in type 1 diabetes. Libraries were prepared by immunoSEQ multiplex PCR; TCRdb keeps only in-frame clonotypes and omits some of them. The data show about 330,000 clones, approximately 11% seen once. The material sequenced was naive CD4+ T cells from blood. The origin of the receptors is a woman between 25 and 40 years old in good health. The conserved cysteine and the conserved F or W are not part of the CDR3 here. D genes are given only for firm matches.

>TRBD2|TRBJ2-5|TRBV4-3
ASSQDLAEGKTQY
>NA|TRBJ2-5|TRBV11-2
ASRSQGLKRETQY
>NA|TRBJ2-3|TRBV14
ASSQDWGRVGDTQY
>TRBD2|TRBJ2-4|TRBV4-2
ASSQRTSGSFDIQY
>TRBD1|TRBJ2-1|TRBV9
ASSTRDRKADEQF
>NA|TRBJ1-1|TRBV5-1
ASSSPGVNRAF
>NA|TRBJ1-5|TRBV27
ASSRGGNQPQH
>TRBD1|TRBJ2-2|TRBV18
ASSPFETGDTGELF
>TRBD2|TRBJ2-3|TRBV30
AWTSGPSTDTQY
>TRBD2|TRBJ2-7|TRBV28
ASGLTAGVYEQY
>NA|TRBJ1-5|TRBV10-3
AIRGDSNQPQH
>NA|TRBJ2-6|TRBV28
ASSRQGAGANVLT
>NA|TRBJ2-1|TRBV5-1
ASSSEGNSHNEQF
>NA|TRBJ2-3|TRBV30
AWSISPDTQY